The clone carrying this TCR beta chain is a singleton in its sample. Its antigen is unknown. The sample belongs to a study of CD8+CD57+ T cells in acquired aplastic anemia. Study overall: On average, sorted CD4+ and CD8+ cells gave around 3 ug of DNA.

The CDR3 spans 15 residues. V was trimmed by 0 bases and J by 6 bases, leaving 13 bases between them. Germline V gene lookup returns CDR1 SGHKS and CDR2 YYEKEE (reference sequence). Sequenced patients had shown CD8+CD57+ cell expansion by flow cytometry. Every one of the patients had aplastic anemia (severe, acquired). Untreated patients provided the blood samples, with no therapy given before sampling. Findings of the study overall: Nearly 30 CD8+ CDR3 sequences were shared between patients and controls.

The study profiled TCR beta VDJ and CDR3 using genomic DNA as template. One entry per CDR3 protein, called by TCRdb with MiXCR from the reads. The sample lists fewer than 300,000 distinct CDR3 sequences; roughly 80% were seen once. The sequence was collected from a human donor with aplastic anemia. The chain employs TRBV5-5 and TRBJ2-1; tentatively, D is TRBD1 (6 bases). Sequenced input: sorted CD4+, CD8+, or CD8+CD57+ T cells (not recorded which) from PBMCs. The CDR3 DNA follows: TGTGCCAGCAGCTTGGACAGGGTAGCGTCCAATGAGCAGTTCTTC. Encoded protein: CASSLDRVASNEQFF.